What follows are 11 T cell receptor beta chains derived from one specimen sequenced in a study of blood T cells in healthy people across ages. The use of a sample-barcoded 5' primer and a J-beta primer mix characterized a second PCR of about 7 to 12 cycles. TCRdb used MiXCR to reprocess the 5' RACE reads, holding one entry per CDR3 protein. Of approximately 1.5 million distinct CDR3 sequences in the sample, 35% to 45% were seen once. What was sequenced was blood. These receptors were taken from a woman between 18 and 29 years old in good health.

The V and J genes are TRBV6-6 and TRBJ1-2; D possibly corresponds to TRBD1 (6 bases). Germline lookup yields CDR1 MNHNY and CDR2 SVGAGI (reference sequence). Trimming left V 7 bases short and J 4 bases short, with 13 bases between. The CDR3 runs to 13 residues. The CDR3 spells CASTHRASYGYTF. The CDR3 region has the DNA TGTGCCAGCACTCACAGGGCCTCCTATGGCTACACCTTC.

In its sample, this clonotype was seen a few times. V and J are TRBV29-1 and TRBJ1-1, with D hard to call. Trimming shortened V by 2 bases and J by 1 base, and 5 bases separated the two germline ends. Germline values: CDR1 SQVTM, CDR2 ANQGSEA. The CDR3 is 12 residues long. The CDR3 here is CSVEWANTEAFF. The CDR3 DNA reads as TGCAGCGTTGAATGGGCGAACACTGAAGCTTTCTTT.

This chain links TRBV20-1 with TRBJ2-3; 7 bases are shared with TRBD1. This CDR3 comprises 15 residues. V lost 1 base and J lost 1; bases outside the gene matches: 5. CDR1 and CDR2 (germline): DFQATT, SNEGSKA (reference sequence). CDR3: CSARAPQGGTDTQYF. CDR3 coding DNA: TGCAGTGCTAGAGCCCCCCAGGGGGGCACAGATACGCAGTATTTT.

This clonotype appeared a few times. The chain has TRBV27 and TRBJ2-7; no clear D. V dropped 3 bases and J dropped 0 bases, with 9 bases sitting between them. Germline CDR1 reads MNHEY; CDR2 reads SMNVEV (reference sequence). This CDR3 region has 14 residues. The CDR3 reads CASSFGRFSYEQYF. CDR3 DNA: TGTGCCAGCAGTTTTGGCAGATTCTCCTACGAGCAGTACTTC.

DNA of the CDR3: TGTGCCAGCAGTTACCGAAGACAGGGGGCGAGGGGAGATACGCAGTATTTT. It yields the protein CASSYRRQGARGDTQYF. The rearrangement links TRBV6-6 to TRBJ2-3; 10 bases are shared with TRBD1. V lost 2 bases and J lost 5; bases outside the gene matches: 10. Per germline, CDR1 MNHNY and CDR2 SVGAGI (reference sequence). There are 17 residues in the CDR3.

There are many counts of this clonotype. This chain joins TRBV10-3 and TRBJ2-3, with 7 bases aligning to TRBD1. The CDR3 runs to 15 residues. Per germline, CDR1 ENHRY and CDR2 SYGVKD. With 7 bases clipped from V and 3 bases from J, the junction kept 10 bases outside the gene matches. CDR3 sequence: CAIKDRSRLTDTQYF. The CDR3 region has the DNA TGTGCCATCAAGGACAGGTCCCGATTAACAGATACGCAGTATTTT.

The CDR3 protein is CASSQWTRGANEQFF. CDR3 in DNA: TGCGCCAGCAGCCAATGGACCCGCGGCGCCAATGAGCAGTTCTTC. The chain couples TRBV4-3 to TRBJ2-1; D unclear. CDR3 size: 15 residues. V was shortened by 2 bases and J by 6 bases, with 14 bases between the two germline ends. Germline CDR1 and CDR2: LGHNA and YSLEER.

Remarks on this clonotype: This clone may be a read error of a much larger clone one base away. CDR3 loop: CASSPTGATPYF. The CDR3, as DNA: TGTGCCAGCAGTCCGACAGGGGCCACCCCGTACTTC. The chain joins TRBV12-3 or TRBV12-4 to TRBJ2-5; the match to TRBD1 covers 8 bases. CDR3 length: 12 residues.

This clonotype was seen only a few times. V usage is TRBV4-2 and J usage is TRBJ1-2; D is ambiguous. Per the germline V gene, CDR1 is LGHNA and CDR2 is YNFKEQ. V was pared by 0 bases and J by 3 bases, with 20 bases between. The CDR3 is made up of 18 amino acids. The CDR3 DNA is TGTGCCAGCAGCCAAGATCGGTCAACAGCCGCTTGGGACTATGGCTACACCTTC. Its protein is CASSQDRSTAAWDYGYTF.

The rearrangement links TRBV12-3 or TRBV12-4 to TRBJ1-6; weak D call: TRBD1 (6 bases). The CDR3 totals 14 residues. The V gene lost 1 base and the J gene lost 11 bases, with 12 bases spanning the gap. CDR3 sequence: CASSLVGAGTPLHF. The CDR3 nucleotides read TGTGCCAGCAGTTTAGTGGGGGCGGGAACACCCCTCCACTTT.

At least ten counts were recorded for this clonotype. The junction departs from the called germline gene at one end, perhaps through a read error. This CDR3 reads CASSQALGYEQYF. In DNA form, the CDR3 reads TGTGCCAGCAGCCAAGCCCTCGGATACGAGCAGTACTTC. This chain connects TRBV4-3 to TRBJ2-7, with D unclear. The CDR3 covers 13 residues. Germline V gene data show CDR1 as LGHNA and CDR2 as YSLEER.